These T cell receptor beta chains were read from a single sample in a study of Tregs in tolerant kidney transplant recipients. Generated by immunoSEQ multiplex PCR, the TCRdb table keeps only in-frame clones and is missing some. The repertoire holds roughly 50,000 clones, with approximately 89% as singletons. The sequenced sample was CD8+ T cells from blood (PBMCs), obtained 12 months after the transplant. These receptors were taken from a human patient who received a combined kidney and bone marrow transplant. Some T cells could come from the graft donor. Each CDR3 is given with its conserved first and last residue. Each record gives: clone size, V gene, J gene, D gene, CDR3 protein, CDR3 DNA. A D gene is named only where the DNA matches it firmly. Part of the rows lack a size; the others show once, few, many or a class for expanded clones.

clone_size: -; v_call: TRBV13; j_call: TRBJ2-3; d_call: -; cdr3_aa: CASSPRTGTDTQYF; cdr3_nt: TGTGCCAGCAGCCCGCGCACGGGCACAGATACGCAGTATTTT
clone_size: -; v_call: TRBV7-9; j_call: TRBJ2-1; d_call: TRBD2; cdr3_aa: CASSLTSASYNEQFF; cdr3_nt: TGTGCCAGCAGCTTGACTAGCGCTTCCTACAATGAGCAGTTCTTC
clone_size: -; v_call: TRBV29-1; j_call: TRBJ1-1; d_call: TRBD1; cdr3_aa: CSVPTGVTEAFF; cdr3_nt: TGCAGCGTACCGACAGGGGTCACTGAAGCTTTCTTT
clone_size: once; v_call: TRBV5-5; j_call: TRBJ1-2; d_call: TRBD1; cdr3_aa: CASSLWSGGGAGYTF; cdr3_nt: TGTGCCAGCAGCTTGTGGTCAGGGGGCGGTGCGGGCTACACCTTC
clone_size: once; v_call: TRBV4-3; j_call: TRBJ2-7; d_call: -; cdr3_aa: CASSHSARGTYEQYF; cdr3_nt: TGCGCCAGCAGCCACTCGGCAAGGGGAACCTACGAGCAGTACTTC
clone_size: -; v_call: TRBV15; j_call: TRBJ1-3; d_call: TRBD1; cdr3_aa: CATQIGQGSSGNTIYF; cdr3_nt: TGTGCCACCCAAATAGGACAGGGGAGCTCTGGAAACACCATATATTTT
clone_size: -; v_call: TRBV5-8; j_call: TRBJ1-6; d_call: -; cdr3_aa: CASSWTVRSRDNSPLHF; cdr3_nt: TGTGCCAGCAGCTGGACAGTCCGTTCTAGGGATAATTCACCCCTCCACTTT
clone_size: -; v_call: TRBV4-2; j_call: TRBJ2-3; d_call: -; cdr3_aa: CASSQDSLAFPDTQYF; cdr3_nt: TGTGCCAGCAGCCAAGATAGCCTAGCCTTCCCAGATACGCAGTATTTT
clone_size: -; v_call: TRBV5-4; j_call: TRBJ2-2; d_call: -; cdr3_aa: CASSWGPNTGELFF; cdr3_nt: TGTGCCAGCAGCTGGGGGCCGAACACCGGGGAGCTGTTTTTT
clone_size: -; v_call: TRBV13; j_call: TRBJ2-7; d_call: TRBD1; cdr3_aa: CASSTRDRAYEQYF; cdr3_nt: TGTGCCAGCAGCACTCGGGACAGAGCCTACGAGCAGTACTTC
clone_size: -; v_call: TRBV27; j_call: TRBJ2-1; d_call: TRBD1; cdr3_aa: CASRTGTVLYNEQFF; cdr3_nt: TGTGCCAGCAGGACCGGGACAGTACTATACAATGAGCAGTTCTTC
clone_size: -; v_call: TRBV9; j_call: TRBJ2-3; d_call: TRBD2; cdr3_aa: CASSVASGLAEGTDTQYF; cdr3_nt: TGTGCCAGCAGCGTAGCTTCAGGACTAGCAGAAGGCACAGATACGCAGTATTTT
clone_size: -; v_call: TRBV29-1; j_call: TRBJ1-1; d_call: TRBD1; cdr3_aa: CSAETGDTEAFF; cdr3_nt: TGCAGCGCAGAGACAGGGGACACTGAAGCTTTCTTT
clone_size: -; v_call: TRBV27; j_call: TRBJ1-3; d_call: -; cdr3_aa: CASSQQGSGNTIYF; cdr3_nt: TGTGCCAGCAGTCAACAGGGTAGTGGAAACACCATATATTTT
clone_size: once; v_call: TRBV4-1; j_call: TRBJ2-7; d_call: TRBD1; cdr3_aa: CASSQKSRGLGYEQYF; cdr3_nt: TGCGCCAGCAGCCAGAAGAGCAGGGGGCTTGGGTACGAGCAGTACTTC
clone_size: -; v_call: TRBV4-2; j_call: TRBJ2-7; d_call: TRBD2; cdr3_aa: CASSRVLAGTYEQYF; cdr3_nt: TGTGCCAGCAGCCGGGTGCTAGCGGGAACCTACGAGCAGTACTTC
clone_size: -; v_call: TRBV11-2; j_call: TRBJ1-1; d_call: -; cdr3_aa: CASSPGGLNTEAFF; cdr3_nt: TGTGCCAGCAGCCCGGGGGGACTGAACACTGAAGCTTTCTTT
clone_size: -; v_call: TRBV4-1; j_call: TRBJ2-2; d_call: -; cdr3_aa: CASSLRGEKIGELFF; cdr3_nt: TGCGCCAGCAGCCTCCGGGGTGAGAAAATCGGGGAGCTGTTTTTT
clone_size: -; v_call: TRBV19; j_call: TRBJ1-4; d_call: TRBD1; cdr3_aa: CASSTHPGQGFEKLFF; cdr3_nt: TGTGCCAGTAGTACTCATCCGGGACAGGGGTTTGAAAAACTGTTTTTT
clone_size: -; v_call: TRBV13; j_call: TRBJ2-7; d_call: -; cdr3_aa: CASSLGRSGLSSYEQYF; cdr3_nt: TGTGCCAGCAGCTTAGGCCGCTCAGGGTTGAGCTCCTACGAGCAGTACTTC
clone_size: few; v_call: TRBV14; j_call: TRBJ1-1; d_call: -; cdr3_aa: CASSHITVGAFF; cdr3_nt: TGTGCCAGCAGCCATATAACCGTCGGGGCTTTCTTT
clone_size: -; v_call: TRBV5-4; j_call: TRBJ1-1; d_call: -; cdr3_aa: CASSYVGSNTEAFF; cdr3_nt: TGTGCCAGCAGCTATGTTGGCAGTAACACTGAAGCTTTCTTT
clone_size: -; v_call: TRBV5-6; j_call: TRBJ2-1; d_call: TRBD2; cdr3_aa: CASSGGLASYNEQFF; cdr3_nt: TGTGCCAGCAGCGGGGGACTAGCTTCCTACAATGAGCAGTTCTTC
clone_size: once; v_call: TRBV7-9; j_call: TRBJ1-2; d_call: TRBD1; cdr3_aa: CASSQDRGGGYTF; cdr3_nt: TGTGCCAGCAGCCAAGACAGGGGCGGCGGCTACACCTTC
clone_size: -; v_call: TRBV9; j_call: TRBJ2-7; d_call: -; cdr3_aa: CASSPEGYEQYF; cdr3_nt: TGTGCCAGCAGCCCGGAGGGTTACGAGCAGTACTTC
clone_size: -; v_call: TRBV28; j_call: TRBJ1-2; d_call: TRBD1; cdr3_aa: CASSSFLTGTGVGYTF; cdr3_nt: TGTGCCAGCAGTTCATTCTTAACCGGGACAGGGGTTGGCTACACCTTC
clone_size: -; v_call: TRBV27; j_call: TRBJ1-6; d_call: -; cdr3_aa: CASSWGVNSPLHF; cdr3_nt: TGTGCCAGCAGTTGGGGGGTTAATTCACCCCTCCACTTT
clone_size: -; v_call: TRBV28; j_call: TRBJ2-7; d_call: TRBD1; cdr3_aa: CASSYRGRLSYEQYF; cdr3_nt: TGTGCCAGCAGTTACAGGGGGCGCTTGTCCTACGAGCAGTACTTC
clone_size: -; v_call: TRBV15; j_call: TRBJ2-3; d_call: TRBD2; cdr3_aa: CATSRVAGGTDTQYF; cdr3_nt: TGTGCCACCAGCAGAGTAGCGGGGGGTACAGATACGCAGTATTTT
clone_size: -; v_call: TRBV19; j_call: TRBJ2-1; d_call: TRBD1; cdr3_aa: CASSVVLGQGHEQFF; cdr3_nt: TGTGCCAGTAGCGTCGTGTTGGGACAGGGGCATGAGCAGTTCTTC
clone_size: -; v_call: TRBV2; j_call: TRBJ2-7; d_call: TRBD1; cdr3_aa: CASSETGAYEQYF; cdr3_nt: TGTGCCAGCAGTGAAACAGGGGCCTACGAGCAGTACTTC
clone_size: -; v_call: TRBV7-6; j_call: TRBJ2-6; d_call: TRBD2; cdr3_aa: CASSLGGRTSGGSGANVLTF; cdr3_nt: TGTGCCAGCAGCTTAGGAGGTAGGACTAGCGGGGGCTCTGGGGCCAACGTCCTGACTTTC
clone_size: few; v_call: TRBV11-3; j_call: TRBJ1-1; d_call: -; cdr3_aa: CASILQGNTEAFF; cdr3_nt: TGTGCCAGCATCCTACAGGGGAACACTGAAGCTTTCTTT
clone_size: -; v_call: TRBV5-6; j_call: TRBJ2-7; d_call: TRBD2; cdr3_aa: CASSPGTSLVEQYF; cdr3_nt: TGTGCCAGCAGCCCGGGGACTAGCTTGGTCGAGCAGTACTTC
clone_size: -; v_call: TRBV7-8; j_call: TRBJ2-7; d_call: TRBD1; cdr3_aa: CASLRGLNEQYF; cdr3_nt: TGTGCCAGTCTGAGGGGGCTTAACGAGCAGTACTTC
clone_size: few; v_call: TRBV14; j_call: TRBJ2-3; d_call: TRBD2; cdr3_aa: CASSRLAAGTDTQYF; cdr3_nt: TGTGCCAGCAGCCGACTAGCGGCGGGGACAGATACGCAGTATTTT
clone_size: -; v_call: TRBV5-1; j_call: TRBJ2-1; d_call: TRBD2; cdr3_aa: CASSLESPGLSFYEQFF; cdr3_nt: TGCGCCAGCAGCTTGGAATCTCCGGGACTATCTTTCTATGAGCAGTTCTTC
clone_size: -; v_call: TRBV11-3; j_call: TRBJ1-5; d_call: -; cdr3_aa: CASSLGGGSNQPQHF; cdr3_nt: TGTGCCAGCAGCTTAGGGGGGGGTAGCAATCAGCCCCAGCATTTT
clone_size: -; v_call: TRBV10-2; j_call: TRBJ2-7; d_call: -; cdr3_aa: CASSEGHLGQYF; cdr3_nt: TGCGCCAGCAGTGAGGGGCACTTAGGGCAGTACTTC
clone_size: -; v_call: TRBV27; j_call: TRBJ2-7; d_call: TRBD2; cdr3_aa: CASRWLLAGTYEQYF; cdr3_nt: TGTGCCAGCAGATGGTTGTTAGCGGGGACCTACGAGCAGTACTTC
clone_size: few; v_call: TRBV13; j_call: TRBJ2-4; d_call: TRBD2; cdr3_aa: CASSITSGGRNIQYF; cdr3_nt: TGTGCCAGCAGCATCACTAGCGGGGGGCGAAACATTCAGTACTTC
clone_size: -; v_call: TRBV9; j_call: TRBJ2-1; d_call: TRBD1; cdr3_aa: CASSAWTTGNEQFF; cdr3_nt: TGTGCCAGCAGCGCCTGGACGACAGGGAATGAGCAGTTCTTC
clone_size: -; v_call: TRBV7-9; j_call: TRBJ1-5; d_call: -; cdr3_aa: CASSSQGKPQHF; cdr3_nt: TGTGCCAGCAGCTCCCAGGGAAAGCCCCAGCATTTT
clone_size: few; v_call: TRBV5-6; j_call: TRBJ1-5; d_call: TRBD1; cdr3_aa: CASSRDRLNQPQHF; cdr3_nt: TGTGCCAGCAGTCGGGACAGGCTAAATCAGCCCCAGCATTTT
clone_size: -; v_call: TRBV7-3; j_call: TRBJ2-3; d_call: TRBD2; cdr3_aa: CASSLAGVTDTQYF; cdr3_nt: TGTGCCAGCAGCTTAGCGGGAGTAACAGATACGCAGTATTTT